This T cell receptor beta chain stems from a study of cytomegalovirus exposure and HLA in healthy donors. Overall study results and limits: Confirmation was obtained in vitro that a few CMV-associated chains are specific for CMV antigens.

In the case of this clone: No antigen is known for it.

Germline-derived CDR1 and CDR2 are LGHNA and YNFKEQ. The CDR3 is 16 residues long. Losses at the gene ends were 0 bases for V and 5 bases for J; bases not matched to a gene: 6. PCR amplification relied on 60 Vbeta primers (plus 13 Jbeta primers). TCRdb keeps only in-frame clones here, not all; method: immunoSEQ multiplex PCR. The repertoire includes about 200,000 clones, about 70% of them detected once, and about 3% sits in the top ten. All donors participated as healthy donors of bone marrow. The V and J genes are TRBV4-2 and TRBJ2-7; 11 bases agree with TRBD2. The sample was PBMCs. The TCR was taken from a man aged 35 to 55 in good health and CMV-seropositive. CDR3 region: CASSQELASGGNEQYF. The DNA for the CDR3 is TGTGCCAGCAGCCAAGAGCTGGCTAGCGGGGGGAACGAGCAGTACTTC.